These 8 T cell receptor beta chains were all obtained from the same sample, sequenced in a study of cytomegalovirus exposure and HLA in healthy donors. PCR was performed using 60 Vbeta and 13 Jbeta primers. TCRdb's copy holds only in-frame clones and misses some; the assay was immunoSEQ multiplex PCR. The table shows about 140,000 clones, with 66% occurring only once. Sample: PBMCs. Receptors were obtained from a human donor in good health.

V gene TRBV5-4 combines with J gene TRBJ2-7; TRBD1 agrees at 9 bases. The CDR3 runs 16 residues. With V trimmed by 4 bases and J by 0 bases, 8 bases remained unmatched. Germline-derived CDR1 and CDR2 are SGHNT and YYREEE (reference sequence). CDR3 nucleotides: TGTGCCAGCAGCCCTAAAGGACAGGGGAGCTCCTACGAGCAGTACTTC. Translating gives CASSPKGQGSSYEQYF.

The genes are TRBV11-3 and TRBJ2-1; 13 nucleotides match TRBD2. The ends lost 5 bases at V and 6 bases at J; junction bases unmatched: 7. Germline CDR1 reads SGHNT; CDR2 reads YENEEA. The CDR3 contains 16 residues. The CDR3 is CASSPQGLAGLNEQFF. The CDR3, as DNA: TGTGCCAGCAGCCCGCAGGGACTAGCGGGGCTCAATGAGCAGTTCTTC.

V and J are TRBV28 and TRBJ1-2, with 9 bases matching TRBD1. Germline CDR1 MDHEN, CDR2 SYDVKM. This CDR3 region has 16 residues. V lost 6 bases, J lost 1 base, and 9 bases stayed unmatched. Written as DNA, the CDR3 is TGTGCCAGCAGCCCGATACAGGGGGCAATTAACTATGGCTACACCTTC. Translated, it gives CASSPIQGAINYGYTF.

The V call is TRBV5-6, the J call TRBJ2-7; D gene unclear. V shed 0 bases and J shed 6 bases, with 4 bases lying between them. The germline gives CDR1 SGHDT, CDR2 YYEEEE. The CDR3 length is 11 residues. The CDR3 nucleotides are TGTGCCAGCAGCTTGGTTCGCGAGCAGTACTTC. Its translation: CASSLVREQYF.

The chain recombines TRBV15 with TRBJ2-2; possible D gene TRBD1, 5 bases. Trimming stripped 1 base from V and 6 bases from J, with 18 bases between. Per the germline V gene, CDR1 is LNHNV and CDR2 is YYDKDF (reference sequence). There are 17 residues in the CDR3. The CDR3 DNA follows: TGTGCCACCAGCAGAGGACAGCATATATCTGACTCCGGGGAGCTGTTTTTT. Its translation is CATSRGQHISDSGELFF.

The genes are TRBV10-3 and TRBJ2-5; TRBD2 matches at 9 bases. The DNA end favors TRBJ2-7, so the J call may be wrong. The CDR3 sequence is 14 residues long. Per the germline V gene, CDR1 is ENHRY and CDR2 is SYGVKD. CDR3 bases: TGTGCCATCAGACCCGGGACTAGCATCTACGAGCAGTACTTC. It translates to CAIRPGTSIYEQYF.

The chain joins TRBV5-1 to TRBJ2-1; 10 nucleotides agree with TRBD1. The CDR3 length is 15 residues. V gave up 1 base and J gave up 5 bases; unmatched junction bases: 3. The germline V gene encodes CDR1 SGHRS and CDR2 YFSETQ. The CDR3 loop reads CASSLLGQGDNEQFF. CDR3 coding DNA: TGCGCCAGCAGCTTGCTCGGACAGGGGGACAATGAGCAGTTCTTC.

This clone was picked up a small number of times. This chain links TRBV29-1 with TRBJ2-2, with TRBD1 identical over 8 bases. CDR1 and CDR2 (germline): SQVTM, ANQGSEA. V trimming: 4 bases; J trimming: 5 bases; junction bases outside the gene matches: 3. The CDR3 consists of 13 residues. The CDR3 protein is CSVGDRRTGELFF. CDR3 coding DNA: TGCAGCGTTGGGGACAGGAGGACCGGGGAGCTGTTTTTT.